This T cell receptor (beta chain) came from a study of T-cell reconstitution after alpha-beta-depleted transplantation in children (dated by TCRdb to the mid-2010s). Turning to the overall study: T-cell immune reconstitution after TCRalphabeta/CD19-depleted allogeneic hematopoietic cell transplantation in children was quantitatively tracked in the study by means of TCR repertoire profiling. Study-wide findings and limitations: Apparently early alphabetaT-cell count recovery about two months after transplant reportedly relied on only several hundred rapidly expanded clones derived from non-depleted graft cells. In some patients, high TCRbeta diversity at day 60 was attributed to recipient T cells and intrathymic progenitors that had survived conditioning. The frequencies of hyperexpanded clones fell over the following months, and after one year, T-cell counts and TCRbeta diversity were mostly attributed to newly produced T cells.

In the paper's terms, the treatment or condition label means: allogeneic hematopoietic cell transplantation with graft depleted of TCRalphabeta T cells and CD19 B cells. TCRalphabeta/CD19-depleted allogeneic hematopoietic cell grafts were given to the transplant recipients, all of whom were children. Library creation used PCR. TCRdb shows the sequencer as Illumina HiSeq 2500. TCR library preparation used molecular barcoding, with unique molecular identifiers applied to normalize quantification of the TCRbeta repertoire. Starting from the raw public reads, TCRdb applied fastp trimming at Q25, assembled clones with MiXCR and retained in-frame beta chains. Each record represents a unique CDR3 protein, reported with the most common genes and DNA among its rows. The sample table records around 250,000 distinct CDR3 sequences; roughly 23% of these occur just once. Roughly 2.6% of the sample lies in the top ten.

On this clonotype: It lacks a known antigen. No base quality information exists; no much larger clone differs at one position.

The sequence was collected from a girl between 2 and 10 years old with Fanconi anemia, due to receive a stem cell transplant. The source was PBMCs, collected before TCRalphabeta/CD19-depleted stem cell transplant.

The nucleotides are TGCGCCAGCAGCTTGGGACACGTTAACACCGGGGAGCTGTTTTTT. Translated, this is CASSLGHVNTGELFF. The sequence is built from TRBV5-1 and TRBJ2-2, with the identity of the D gene unclear. CDR1 and CDR2, looked up from the germline V gene, are SGHRS and YFSETQ. The CDR3 measures 15 amino acids from cysteine to phenylalanine. Only the CDR3 DNA is retained, 45 bases long and in frame from the first base. The germline ends are 8 bases apart after V is trimmed by 0 bases and J by 2 bases. The variable domain in full, with residues beyond the CDR3 obtained from the reference TRBV5-1 and TRBJ2-2 genes, is KAGVTQTPRYLIKTRGQQVTLSCSPISGHRSVSWYQQTPGQGLQFLFEYFSETQRNKGNFPGRFSGRQFSNSRSEMNVSTLELGDSALYLCASSLGHVNTGELFFGEGSRLTVL.